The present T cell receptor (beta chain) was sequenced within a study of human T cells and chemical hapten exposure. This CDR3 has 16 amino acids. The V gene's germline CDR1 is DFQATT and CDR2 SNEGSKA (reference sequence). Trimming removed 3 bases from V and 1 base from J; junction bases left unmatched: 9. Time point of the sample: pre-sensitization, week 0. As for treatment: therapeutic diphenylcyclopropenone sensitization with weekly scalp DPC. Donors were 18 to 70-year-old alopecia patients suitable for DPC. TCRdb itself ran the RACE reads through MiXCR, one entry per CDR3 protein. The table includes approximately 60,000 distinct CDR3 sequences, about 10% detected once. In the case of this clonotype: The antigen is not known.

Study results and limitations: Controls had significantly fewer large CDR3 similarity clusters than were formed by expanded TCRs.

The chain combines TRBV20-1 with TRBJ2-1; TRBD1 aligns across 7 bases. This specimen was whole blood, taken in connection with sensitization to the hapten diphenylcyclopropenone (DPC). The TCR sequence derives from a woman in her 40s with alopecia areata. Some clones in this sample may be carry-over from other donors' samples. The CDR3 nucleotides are TGCAGTGCTAGGACCAGGGACAGCCTTTCCTACAATGAGCAGTTCTTC. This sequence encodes CSARTRDSLSYNEQFF.